The clone carrying this TCR beta chain was recorded a few times. The target antigen is unknown. The data originate from a study of lymphopenia after photon versus proton radiotherapy. Notes on the study in general: After lymphocyte nadir, photon-treated repertoires showed oligoclonal expansion, especially CD8+ Temra. Proton therapy kept repertoires fairly stable, unlike photons, which gained effector/memory cells. Post-nadir TCR diversity decline inversely tracked overall survival among those who died. Better survival with proton therapy was suggested as possible, not demonstrated.

CDR1 is SGHTA and CDR2 is FQGNSA in the germline V gene. The CDR3 contains 13 residues. V was shortened by 8 bases and J by 4 bases, with 14 bases between the two germline ends. Here immunoSEQ multiplex PCR was the method, and the copy in TCRdb shows in-frame clones only, minus some. The sample yields tens of thousands of clones, roughly 82% seen once. The sequence was collected from a woman aged 65 to 85 with pancreatic cancer. Sequencing was performed on peripheral blood, taken from a patient treated with proton-based radiotherapy. The chain employs TRBV7-2 and TRBJ1-1; no definite D call. The CDR3 here is CASGRVEGTEAFF. DNA of the CDR3: TGTGCCAGCGGGAGGGTAGAAGGCACTGAAGCTTTCTTT.